This T cell receptor (beta chain) was recovered during a study of T cell responses to AZD1222 COVID-19 vaccine. Study conclusions and caveats: The study found vaccine-associated CD4 TCRs spanning spike, dominant at 160-218 and 743-854.

About this clone itself: Its antigen remains unidentified.

The table came from immunoSEQ multiplex PCR; TCRdb's copy has only in-frame clones and leaves some out. The data hold 84,000 or so clones, with 90% observed a single time. The CDR3 has 15 amino acids. The V and J ends lost 6 bases and 4 bases, in that order; junction bases with no gene match: 11. CDR1 and CDR2 (germline): MNHEY, SVGAGI. This chain joins TRBV6-5 and TRBJ2-7, with 8 bases that match TRBD1. The starting material was peripheral blood, obtained 28 days after the second AZD1222 dose. The clonotype originates from an adult who received the AZD1222 COVID-19 vaccine. CDR3 protein: CASRKGTGLSYEQYF. In DNA form, the CDR3 reads TGTGCCAGCAGGAAAGGGACAGGCCTGTCGTACGAGCAGTACTTC.